This is a list of T cell receptor beta chains from one sample in a study of CD8 T cells in ankylosing spondylitis. In TCRdb, the 5' RACE reads were re-called with MiXCR into one record per CDR3 protein. This table holds about 350,000 distinct CDR3 sequences, 20% to 25% found once. The sample consisted of blood, either unsorted or a sorted T cell fraction (not recorded which). The receptors were gathered from a male donor with ankylosing spondylitis or in good health (not recorded which). Each CDR3 is given with its conserved first and last residue. A D gene is named only where the DNA matches it firmly. Where a row states a size, it is once, few, many or the class of an expanded clone; other rows omit it.

TRBJ2-3 NA NA TRBV2 TGTGCCAGCAAGGGATGGACAGATACGCAGTATTTT CASKGWTDTQYF
TRBJ2-1 TRBD2 few TRBV6-9 TGTGCCAGCAGCCGCCCCAAATCCGGGACTAGCGGGGTTAAGGGCCCCCCTGAGCAGTTCTTC CASSRPKSGTSGVKGPPEQFF
TRBJ2-3 NA NA TRBV27 TGTGCCAGCAGTTTGCCTTTTAGCACAGATACGCAGTATTTT CASSLPFSTDTQYF
TRBJ2-3 NA NA TRBV27 TGTGCCATTTCACCCGGGGGAAGGGGCGCCGGGGTAGATACGCAGTATTTT CAISPGGRGAGVDTQYF
TRBJ2-1 TRBD2 few TRBV7-2 TGTGCCAGCAGCCCCGGGACTAGCGGGGGGTCCGATGAGCAGTTCTTC CASSPGTSGGSDEQFF
TRBJ1-2 TRBD1 once TRBV12-3/TRBV12-4 TGCGCCACCGAGAGAGGGGGCGGTCATGGCTACACCTTC CATERGGGHGYTF
TRBJ2-1 TRBD1 few TRBV9 TGTGCCAGCAGCCTCCCCCGTGAGGGACAGGGGGCTTACAATGAGCAGTTCTTC CASSLPREGQGAYNEQFF
TRBJ2-3 NA NA TRBV20-1 TGCAGTGCCCGCTTGCCCGGAGCTCCCAGCACAGATACGCAGTATTTT CSARLPGAPSTDTQYF
TRBJ1-1 NA NA TRBV20-1 TGCAGTGCTAGAGCCTCAGTAGAAGCTTTCTTT CSARASVEAFF
TRBJ2-7 TRBD1 many TRBV6-5 TGTGCCAGCAGTCAGACAGGGAACGAGCAGTACTTC CASSQTGNEQYF
TRBJ2-6 NA NA TRBV25-1 TGTGCCAGCAGTGAATATTTGACAGACGGGGCCAACGTCCTGACTTTC CASSEYLTDGANVLTF
TRBJ2-7 NA NA TRBV7-9 TGTGCCAGCAGCTTGGGGCAAGAGCAGTACTTC CASSLGQEQYF
TRBJ2-5 NA once TRBV11-3 TGTGCCAGCAGCCCGGGACCTATGCAAGAGACCCAGTACTTC CASSPGPMQETQYF
TRBJ2-7 NA many TRBV12-3/TRBV12-4 TGTGCCAGCAGTATTGCCGGGACGAAAACCTACGAGCAGTACTTC CASSIAGTKTYEQYF
TRBJ2-2 NA NA TRBV3-1 TGTGCCAGCAGCCATGGGGGGCAGGTCTTCACCGGGGAGCTGTTTTTT CASSHGGQVFTGELFF
TRBJ1-5 NA few TRBV6-5 TGTGCCAGCAGTTACGAGGTGGGCGGTCAGCCCCAGCATTTT CASSYEVGGQPQHF
TRBJ2-1 NA NA TRBV12-3/TRBV12-4 TGTGCCAGCAGTTCCCACGGGTCGACTTACAATGAGCAGTTCTTC CASSSHGSTYNEQFF
TRBJ2-1 NA NA TRBV20-1 TGCAGTGCCCCCGTGGGGGTGGTTGACGAGCAGTTCTTC CSAPVGVVDEQFF
TRBJ2-1 TRBD1 many TRBV5-1 TGCGCCAGCAGCCAAGACAGGGGCCCCTACAATGAGCAGTTCTTC CASSQDRGPYNEQFF
TRBJ1-2 NA NA TRBV2 TGTGCCAGCAGTGAAGTCCTCCGCGCAGGACCCGACTATGGCTACACCTTC CASSEVLRAGPDYGYTF
TRBJ2-1 TRBD2 NA TRBV6-4 TGTGCCAGCAGTGACTCTGGACTAGCGCCCTACAATGAGCAGTTCTTC CASSDSGLAPYNEQFF
TRBJ2-6 NA NA TRBV2 TGTGCCTGCAGTTTGGTTACTGACCCCCGCTTCTCTGGGGCCAACGTCCTGACTTTC CACSLVTDPRFSGANVLTF
TRBJ2-6 NA NA TRBV7-9 TGTGCCAGCAGCTTTGGTCGCTCTGGGGCCAACGTCCTGACTTTC CASSFGRSGANVLTF
TRBJ1-1 NA few TRBV20-1 TGCAGTGCCCCCCGGCGGGGGGCGCTTATTAAGGCTGAAGCTTTCTTT CSAPRRGALIKAEAFF
TRBJ2-7 TRBD2 NA TRBV12-3/TRBV12-4 TGTGCCAGCAGTTTCGGGAGGCCAGTCGAGCAGTACTTC CASSFGRPVEQYF
TRBJ2-7 NA many TRBV7-2 TGTGCCAGCAGCTCAGGGACCCGCTCCTACGAGCAGTACTTC CASSSGTRSYEQYF
TRBJ2-7 NA few TRBV27 TGTGCCAGCAGTTCCTACCCCGGGGGTATCTACGAGCAGTACTTC CASSSYPGGIYEQYF
TRBJ2-7 TRBD1 NA TRBV20-1 TGCAGTGCTAGAGACCCGTGGGACAGGGGGGTCTACGAGCAGTACTTC CSARDPWDRGVYEQYF
TRBJ2-1 TRBD2 NA TRBV6-5 TGTGCCAGCTCTTACCGTCGGGGGGGAAACAATGAGCAGTTCTTC CASSYRRGGNNEQFF
TRBJ2-2 NA few TRBV29-1 TGCAGCGTTGTTGACAGGCAAAGCGGGGAGCTGTTTTTT CSVVDRQSGELFF
TRBJ2-7 NA few TRBV16 TGTGCCAGCAGCCAACCCCGGGCAGGTGCCTACGAGCAGTACTTC CASSQPRAGAYEQYF
TRBJ2-6 NA NA TRBV4-2 TGTGCCAGCAGCCAAGAATTGTCTGGGGCCAACGTCCTGACTTTC CASSQELSGANVLTF
TRBJ1-1 NA NA TRBV14 TGTGCCAGCAGCAGGCGGGGGAGCACTGAAGCTTTCTTT CASSRRGSTEAFF
TRBJ1-1 TRBD1 few TRBV12-3/TRBV12-4 TGTGCCAGCAGTCCTTTAAACAGGGGGAACACTGAAGCTTTCTTT CASSPLNRGNTEAFF
TRBJ1-1 NA NA TRBV1 TGTACCAGCAACAACGACACCAGTGATACCACTGAAGCTTTCTTT CTSNNDTSDTTEAFF
TRBJ2-7 TRBD1 few TRBV15 TGTGCCACCAGCCCCCGGGACAGGGGGTCCTACGAGCAGTACTTC CATSPRDRGSYEQYF
TRBJ2-1 NA NA TRBV12-5 TGTGCTAGTGGTCGGGACTTAGGTTTTTTCCATGAGCAGTTCTTC CASGRDLGFFHEQFF
TRBJ2-1 NA NA TRBV11-2 TGTGCCAGCAGCTCTCGGGTTAAGGGCAATGAGCAGTTCTTC CASSSRVKGNEQFF
TRBJ1-6 NA few TRBV27 TGTGCCAGCAGTTTAGCGGTACTACTACCTAATTCACCCCTCCACTTT CASSLAVLLPNSPLHF
TRBJ2-3 NA NA TRBV2 TGTGCCAGCAGTGAGGGGGTGACTAGCACAGATACGCAGTATTTT CASSEGVTSTDTQYF
TRBJ1-1 TRBD1 few TRBV4-1 TGCGCCAGCAGCCACACGGACAGGGAGGACACTGAAGCTTTCTTT CASSHTDREDTEAFF
TRBJ2-5 NA few TRBV12-3/TRBV12-4 TGTGCCAGCAGTTTTAAGGATCGGGGGACCCAGTACTTC CASSFKDRGTQYF
TRBJ2-5 TRBD2 NA TRBV4-1 TGCGCCAGCTCGGAACGGGGGGGCCTCATGGAGACCCAGTACTTC CASSERGGLMETQYF
TRBJ2-7 NA few TRBV29-1 TGCAGCGTCGAGGTGCAGGGTTACGAGCAGTACTTC CSVEVQGYEQYF
TRBJ2-7 NA few TRBV7-9 TGTGCCAGCAGCTTACACGGACAGCCTTACGAGCAGTACTTC CASSLHGQPYEQYF
TRBJ1-1 TRBD1 few TRBV4-1 TGCGCCAGCAGCCAAGGTCCAGGGGGCACTGAAGCTTTCTTT CASSQGPGGTEAFF
TRBJ2-7 NA many TRBV12-3/TRBV12-4 TGTGCCAGCAGTTTAGGGGGGGTTAAGCAGTACTTC CASSLGGVKQYF
TRBJ2-1 NA NA TRBV4-1 TGCGCCAGCAGCCAAGATTCTGCCAGCTCCTACAATGAGCAGTTCTTC CASSQDSASSYNEQFF